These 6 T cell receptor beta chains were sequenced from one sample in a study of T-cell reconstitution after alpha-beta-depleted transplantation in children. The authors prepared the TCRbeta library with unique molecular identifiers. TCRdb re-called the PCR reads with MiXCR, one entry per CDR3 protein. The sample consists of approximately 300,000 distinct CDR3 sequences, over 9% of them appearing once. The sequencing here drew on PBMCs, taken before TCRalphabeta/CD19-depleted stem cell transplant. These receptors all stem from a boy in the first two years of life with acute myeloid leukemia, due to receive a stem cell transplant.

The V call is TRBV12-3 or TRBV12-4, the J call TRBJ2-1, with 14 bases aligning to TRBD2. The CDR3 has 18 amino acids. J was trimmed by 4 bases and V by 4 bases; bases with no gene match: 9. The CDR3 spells CASSSLTSGGAGYNEQFF. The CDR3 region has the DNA TGTGCCAGCAGTTCACTGACTAGCGGGGGGGCAGGATACAATGAGCAGTTCTTC.

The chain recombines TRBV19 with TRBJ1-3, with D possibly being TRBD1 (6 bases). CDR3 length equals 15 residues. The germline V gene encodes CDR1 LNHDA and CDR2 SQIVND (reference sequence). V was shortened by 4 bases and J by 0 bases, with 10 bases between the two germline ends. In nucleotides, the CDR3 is TGTGCCAGTAGTACGGACAGTAACTCTGGAAACACCATATATTTT. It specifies CASSTDSNSGNTIYF.

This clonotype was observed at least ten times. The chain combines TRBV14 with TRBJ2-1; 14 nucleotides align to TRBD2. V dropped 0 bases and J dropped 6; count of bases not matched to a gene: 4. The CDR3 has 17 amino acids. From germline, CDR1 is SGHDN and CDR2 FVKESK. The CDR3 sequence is CASSQERGLAGVNEQFF. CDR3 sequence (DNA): TGTGCCAGCAGCCAAGAGCGGGGACTAGCGGGAGTCAATGAGCAGTTCTTC. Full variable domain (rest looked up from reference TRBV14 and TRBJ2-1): EAGVTQFPSHSVIEKGQTVTLRCDPISGHDNLYWYRRVMGKEIKFLLHFVKESKQDESGMPNNRFLAERTGGTYSTLKVQPAELEDSGVYFCASSQERGLAGVNEQFFGPGTRLTVL.

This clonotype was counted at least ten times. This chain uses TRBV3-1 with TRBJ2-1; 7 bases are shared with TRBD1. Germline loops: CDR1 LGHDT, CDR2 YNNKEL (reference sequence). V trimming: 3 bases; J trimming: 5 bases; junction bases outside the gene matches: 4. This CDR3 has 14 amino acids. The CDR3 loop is CASSQGQSNNEQFF. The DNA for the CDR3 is TGTGCCAGCAGCCAGGGACAGTCCAACAATGAGCAGTTCTTC.

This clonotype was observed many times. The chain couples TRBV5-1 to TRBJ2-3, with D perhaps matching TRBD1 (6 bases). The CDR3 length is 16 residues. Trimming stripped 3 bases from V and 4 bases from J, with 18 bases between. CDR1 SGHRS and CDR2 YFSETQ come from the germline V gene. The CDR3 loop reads CASSSLTGSNADTQYF. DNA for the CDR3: TGCGCCAGCAGCTCTTTGACAGGCTCAAATGCAGATACGCAGTATTTT.

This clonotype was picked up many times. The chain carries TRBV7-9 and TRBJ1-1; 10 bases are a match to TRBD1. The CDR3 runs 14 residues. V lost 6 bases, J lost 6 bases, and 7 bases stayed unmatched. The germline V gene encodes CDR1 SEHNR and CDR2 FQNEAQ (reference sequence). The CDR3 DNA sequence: TGTGCCAGCAGTCCCGGGACAGGGGTCTCTGAAGCTTTCTTT. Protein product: CASSPGTGVSEAFF.